This T cell receptor beta chain was sequenced during a study of T-cell reconstitution after alpha-beta-depleted transplantation in children. Findings and limits, study-wide: High day-60 TCRbeta diversity in some patients came from surviving recipient T cells and thymic progenitors. When one year had passed after transplant, most T-cell counts and diversity came from newly produced T cells. Reports say that about two months after transplant, the alpha-beta T cells came out of several hundred graft clones that had expanded.

There are 16 residues in the CDR3. Germline assignment: CDR1 SGHRS and CDR2 YFSETQ. V lost 0 bases, J lost 5 bases, and 7 bases stayed unmatched. The library targeted TCRbeta and was prepared with unique molecular identifiers. Each CDR3 protein gets one entry after TCRdb re-called the PCR reads with MiXCR. The sample lists a few hundred thousand distinct CDR3 sequences; roughly 27% were seen once. The sample holds a few counts of this clonotype. The antigen remains undetermined. The chain links TRBV5-1 to TRBJ2-2; 7 nucleotides agree with TRBD2. Here the sequenced sample was PBMCs, taken before TCRalphabeta/CD19-depleted stem cell transplant. The receptor comes from a boy younger than two with Wiskott-Aldrich syndrome, due to receive a stem cell transplant. CDR3 in DNA: TGCGCCAGCAGCTTGGTCGGACTAGATAAAACCGGGGAGCTGTTTTTT. This gives the protein CASSLVGLDKTGELFF. Together with reference TRBV5-1 and TRBJ2-2, the CDR3 gives the full variable domain: KAGVTQTPRYLIKTRGQQVTLSCSPISGHRSVSWYQQTPGQGLQFLFEYFSETQRNKGNFPGRFSGRQFSNSRSEMNVSTLELGDSALYLCASSLVGLDKTGELFFGEGSRLTVL.